Listed here are 16 T cell receptor beta chains from one sample, sequenced in a study of T cell responses to AZD1222 COVID-19 vaccine. TCRdb's copy holds only in-frame clones and misses some; the assay was immunoSEQ multiplex PCR. The repertoire holds 100,000 to 150,000 clones, with roughly 86% as singletons. The sample was peripheral blood, taken on day 0 of AZD1222 vaccination. Receptors originate from an adult in good health.

This chain connects TRBV5-1 to TRBJ2-6; D not resolved. The V gene lost 1 base and the J gene lost 0 bases, with 5 bases spanning the gap. This CDR3 comprises 15 residues. Germline V gives CDR1 SGHRS, CDR2 YFSETQ. For the CDR3, the DNA is TGCGCCAGCAGCTTGATGGTCTCTGGGGCCAACGTCCTGACTTTC. Translating gives CASSLMVSGANVLTF.

The rearrangement links TRBV5-1 to TRBJ1-3; D call uncertain. The V and J ends lost 0 bases and 2 bases respectively, with 6 bases between them. The CDR3 is made up of 14 amino acids. Germline V lookup: CDR1 SGHRS, CDR2 YFSETQ. CDR3 residues: CASSLGQTGNTIYF. The DNA of the CDR3 is TGCGCCAGCAGCTTGGGCCAGACTGGAAACACCATATATTTT.

The CDR3 region has the DNA TGTGCCAGTAGTATAGTTACAGGGCGTTATCGCCAAGAGACCCAGTACTTC. Translated, it gives CASSIVTGRYRQETQYF. The chain has TRBV19 and TRBJ2-5; possibly TRBD1 for D (6 bases). CDR1 is LNHDA, CDR2 SQIVND, per germline (reference sequence). V was trimmed by 1 base and J by 1 base, leaving 16 bases between them. CDR3 length equals 17 residues.

The CDR3: CASSEWGAGTDTQYF. The CDR3 nucleotides are TGTGCCAGCAGTGAATGGGGGGCTGGCACAGATACGCAGTATTTT. The V and J genes are TRBV2 and TRBJ2-3, with D perhaps given as TRBD1 or TRBD2 (6 bases each). V was clipped by 2 bases and J by 1 base, with 10 bases between them. From germline, CDR1 is SNHLY and CDR2 FYNNEI. This CDR3 is built from 15 residues.

CDR3 amino acids: CASSLGLALSDTQYF. The CDR3 DNA is TGTGCCAGCAGCTTGGGACTAGCGTTGTCAGATACGCAGTATTTT. This chain uses TRBV5-5 with TRBJ2-3, with 8 bases aligning to TRBD2. The V gene end was trimmed by 0 bases and the J gene end by 4 bases; junction bases not matched to a gene: 4. Germline CDR1 is SGHKS and CDR2 is YYEKEE (reference sequence). The CDR3 consists of 15 residues.

This clone was seen once. This rearrangement joins TRBV9 to TRBJ1-3; D gene unclear. Trimming left V 4 bases short and J 1 base short, with 12 bases between. Germline assignment: CDR1 SGDLS and CDR2 YYNGEE. This CDR3 has 15 residues. For the CDR3, the DNA is TGTGCCAGCAGCTACAGCGGGGAATCTGGAAACACCATATATTTT. Translation: CASSYSGESGNTIYF.

The chain has TRBV27 and TRBJ2-2, with 7 bases lining up with TRBD2. Germline V CDR1 and CDR2: MNHEY, SMNVEV (reference sequence). The CDR3 spans 16 residues. Trimming took 2 bases from V and 5 from J; bases not matched to a gene: 8. The CDR3 nucleotides read TGTGCCAGCAGTTTAATTAGTGCGGGGGAGACCGGGGAGCTGTTTTTT. Translating it yields CASSLISAGETGELFF.

The chain combines TRBV11-3 with TRBJ2-1, with D unresolved. Germline CDR1 is SGHNT and CDR2 is YENEEA. V was cut by 1 base and J by 1 base, with 5 bases left in between. The CDR3 runs 14 residues. CDR3 residues: CASSLGNSYNEQFF. The CDR3 DNA is TGTGCCAGCAGCTTAGGGAATTCCTACAATGAGCAGTTCTTC.

V is TRBV9 and J is TRBJ2-5; the match to TRBD1 covers 7 bases. The CDR3 spans 15 residues. Trimming took 2 bases from V and 2 from J; bases not matched to a gene: 6. The germline CDR1 and CDR2 sequences are SGDLS and YYNGEE. The CDR3 sequence is CASSVGTVRQETQYF. The CDR3 region has the DNA TGTGCCAGCAGCGTTGGGACAGTGAGGCAAGAGACCCAGTACTTC.

By share, this clone ranks as medium-sized (0.01 to 0.1%). The gene calls are TRBV19 and TRBJ2-7; D gene unclear. Germline loops: CDR1 LNHDA, CDR2 SQIVND (reference sequence). The CDR3 is 15 amino acids. V gave up 3 bases and J gave up 0 bases, with 12 bases separating them. CDR3 nucleotide sequence: TGTGCCAGTAGTATTGCACTGTCGAGCTCCTACGAGCAGTACTTC. Protein: CASSIALSSSYEQYF.

A note on this clone: One end of the junction fails to match germline, which may point to a read error. This chain joins TRBV11-2 and TRBJ2-1, with D tentatively TRBD1 (6 bases). Germline loops: CDR1 SGHAT, CDR2 FQNNGV. CDR3 length: 13 residues. CDR3 region: CASSHRQGLTTVF. In nucleotides, the CDR3 is TGTGCCAGCAGTCACAGGCAGGGGTTGACAACGGTCTTC. The full variable domain, with the rest looked up from reference TRBV11-2 and TRBJ2-1, is EAGVAQSPRYKIIEKRQSVAFWCNPISGHATLYWYQQILGQGPKLLIQFQNNGVVDDSQLPKDRFSAERLKGVDSTLKIQPAKLEDSAVYLCASSHRQGLTTVFGPGTRLTVL.

This chain joins TRBV5-5 and TRBJ1-6; the match to TRBD1 covers 7 bases. Germline lookup yields CDR1 SGHKS and CDR2 YYEKEE (reference sequence). The CDR3 spans 16 residues. V was pared by 0 bases and J by 5 bases, with 5 bases of the junction left unmatched. The CDR3 loop is CASSLGQGENNSPLHF. The CDR3 DNA sequence: TGTGCCAGCAGCTTGGGTCAGGGGGAAAATAATTCACCCCTCCACTTT.

This clone was seen only once. This rearrangement joins TRBV12-3 or TRBV12-4 to TRBJ1-1; no clear D. This CDR3 is 13 amino acids long. The V and J ends lost 6 bases and 1 base respectively, with 9 bases between them. The CDR3 DNA sequence: TGTGCCAGCAGCCTCACAAAGAACACTGAAGCTTTCTTT. Protein sequence: CASSLTKNTEAFF.

The J gene is TRBJ1-3, the V gene TRBV7-2; 7 bases align to TRBD1. In germline, CDR1 is SGHTA, CDR2 FQGNSA. The CDR3 is made up of 17 amino acids. The junction had 7 bases not matched to a gene; V was cut back by 0 bases and J by 2 bases. The DNA for the CDR3 is TGTGCCAGCAGCTTAGCGGGGAGCAGGGGGGCTGGAAACACCATATATTTT. This sequence encodes CASSLAGSRGAGNTIYF.

This chain connects TRBV6-2 or TRBV6-3 to TRBJ2-1; D might be TRBD1 or TRBD2, each matching 7 bases. V was shortened by 4 bases and J by 5 bases, with 15 bases between the two germline ends. CDR1 is MNHEY and CDR2 is SVGEGT in the germline V gene. CDR3 length: 15 residues. This chain's CDR3 is CASSSGGGPDNEQFF. In DNA form, the CDR3 reads TGTGCCAGCAGTTCAGGGGGAGGGCCGGACAATGAGCAGTTCTTC.

V usage is TRBV27 and J usage is TRBJ2-6; 12 bases map to TRBD2. This CDR3 contains 19 residues. Germline V gives CDR1 MNHEY, CDR2 SMNVEV (reference sequence). V was pared by 5 bases and J by 2 bases, with 10 bases of the junction left unmatched. This CDR3 is CASSRLAGGLLAGANVLTF. CDR3 DNA sequence: TGTGCCAGCAGTCGCCTAGCGGGAGGGCTCCTTGCTGGGGCCAACGTCCTGACTTTC.